Presented here are 7 T cell receptor beta chains from one specimen sequenced in a study of blood T cell repertoires in COVID-19. Assay: immunoSEQ multiplex PCR; the TCRdb copy retains only in-frame clones and omits some. This table holds 89,000 or so clones, nearly 95% found once. The sequenced material came from peripheral blood. The receptors come from a human donor with active COVID-19. The donor label of this sample is uncertain.

This clone was recorded at least ten times. This chain links TRBV6-6 with TRBJ2-7, with a tentative D call TRBD1 (7 bases). Germline CDR1 reads MNHNY; CDR2 reads SVGAGI (reference sequence). This CDR3 region has 12 residues. Trimming took 11 bases from V and 6 from J, leaving 17 bases between them. This CDR3 is CAGGTEVSEQYF. The CDR3 nucleotides are TGTGCCGGCGGGACAGAGGTGTCCGAGCAGTACTTC.

This clone was picked up one time. This chain joins TRBV3-1 (or the pseudogene TRBV3-2) and TRBJ2-3; D is perhaps TRBD2 (5 bases). Per the germline V gene, CDR1 is LGHDT and CDR2 is YNNKEL (reference sequence). The V gene lost 1 base and the J gene lost 4 bases, with 9 bases spanning the gap. This CDR3 contains 14 residues. This CDR3 reads CASSQVLAADTQYF. As DNA, the CDR3 is TGTGCCAGCAGCCAAGTCCTAGCCGCAGATACGCAGTATTTT.

This clone was seen once. The J gene is TRBJ2-1, the V gene TRBV28, with D possibly being TRBD1 (5 bases). The CDR3 has 14 amino acids. V was cut by 7 bases and J by 2 bases, with 12 bases left in between. Germline V gives CDR1 MDHEN, CDR2 SYDVKM. CDR3 loop: CASNPQGTYNEQFF. In DNA, the CDR3 is TGTGCCAGCAATCCCCAGGGCACCTACAATGAGCAGTTCTTC.

The chain couples TRBV11-2 to TRBJ2-7; D gene unclear. V lost 0 bases to trimming and J lost 2 bases, with 8 bases between them. Germline CDR1 reads SGHAT; CDR2 reads FQNNGV. The CDR3 has 14 residues. The CDR3 DNA reads TGTGCCAGCAGCTTAGAACCTAGTACCTACGAGCAGTACTTC. This gives the protein CASSLEPSTYEQYF.

The rearrangement uses TRBV9 and TRBJ2-1, with 9 bases that match TRBD1. This CDR3 contains 15 residues. The germline V gene has CDR1 SGDLS and CDR2 YYNGEE. Trimming at V came to 3 bases and at J to 6 bases, leaving 7 bases not matched to a gene. The CDR3 DNA is TGTGCCAGCAGCGACCGGGACAGGGTAGGCAATGAGCAGTTCTTC. Translation gives CASSDRDRVGNEQFF.

The chain joins TRBV18 to TRBJ1-2, with 10 bases lining up with TRBD1. Trimming at V came to 5 bases and at J to 8 bases, leaving 8 bases not matched to a gene. This CDR3 spans 14 amino acids. Germline V gene lookup returns CDR1 KGHSH and CDR2 LQKENI. CDR3 in DNA: TGTGCCAGCTCATCGGACAGGGGGAGTAGGGGCTACACCTTC. Its translation: CASSSDRGSRGYTF.

This clone was observed a single time. The rearrangement uses TRBV5-1 and TRBJ2-2, with 7 bases fitting TRBD2. V dropped 3 bases and J dropped 6; count of bases not matched to a gene: 14. This CDR3 is 17 amino acids long. Germline-derived CDR1 and CDR2 are SGHRS and YFSETQ. The chain's CDR3 is CASSWGGRPISPGELFF. The CDR3 DNA sequence: TGCGCCAGCAGCTGGGGGGGACGTCCTATTTCCCCCGGGGAGCTGTTTTTT.